Below are 14 T cell receptor beta chains sequenced from a single sample in a study of blood T cell repertoires in COVID-19. TCRdb keeps only in-frame clones here, not all; method: immunoSEQ multiplex PCR. The profile covers about 400,000 clones, with around 87% appearing a single time and 0.95% to 1% taken by the ten largest. The sequenced sample consisted of PBMCs or T cells enriched from blood (not recorded which). Source of these receptors: a woman aged 25-40 years with acute COVID-19.

The rearrangement uses TRBV2 and TRBJ2-5; TRBD2 aligns across 8 bases. The CDR3 extends over 17 amino acids. CDR1 and CDR2 from the germline V gene are SNHLY and FYNNEI. J gave up 5 bases and V 9 bases, and 20 bases lay outside the gene matches. CDR3: CASGSPAGATSRETQYF. CDR3 sequence (DNA): TGTGCCAGTGGAAGCCCAGCGGGGGCAACTAGTCGGGAGACCCAGTACTTC.

The chain uses TRBV29-1 and TRBJ2-2; D is unclear. CDR1 and CDR2 from the germline V gene are SQVTM and ANQGSEA. The CDR3 length is 13 residues. The V end was cut by 5 bases, the J end by 5 bases, with 12 bases between. Written as DNA, the CDR3 is TGCAGCGTTAGGTCAGGAACGACCGGGGAGCTGTTTTTT. Protein sequence: CSVRSGTTGELFF.

This chain uses TRBV7-8 with TRBJ1-4; perhaps TRBD1 as D (6 bases). The ends were cut back, 5 bases at V and 7 bases at J, with 17 bases in the middle. The CDR3 length is 15 residues. Looked up from germline, CDR1 is SGHVS and CDR2 is FQNEAQ. CDR3 amino acids: CASSPVAGVFEKLFF. Here the CDR3 DNA reads TGTGCCAGCAGCCCGGTTGCAGGGGTCTTTGAAAAACTGTTTTTT.

The chain has TRBV7-9 and TRBJ2-1, with TRBD1 matching over 10 bases. Germline loops: CDR1 SEHNR, CDR2 FQNEAQ (reference sequence). The CDR3 spans 15 residues. The junction had 5 bases not matched to a gene; V was cut back by 4 bases and J by 5 bases. Written as DNA, the CDR3 is TGTGCCAGCAGCTCACCGGGACAGGGGAACAATGAGCAGTTCTTC. It is translated as CASSSPGQGNNEQFF.

The chain employs TRBV7-9 and TRBJ2-3, with a possible D match to TRBD2 (7 bases). Per germline, CDR1 SEHNR and CDR2 FQNEAQ (reference sequence). The CDR3 length is 15 residues. The V end was cut by 3 bases, the J end by 3 bases, with 13 bases between. For the CDR3, the DNA is TGTGCCAGCAGCTTCTCGGGGGGCGAGACAGATACGCAGTATTTT. This gives the protein CASSFSGGETDTQYF.

This sequence joins TRBV18 and TRBJ1-2; the D gene is possibly TRBD1 (6 bases). The CDR3 is 14 residues long. Germline V gives CDR1 KGHSH, CDR2 LQKENI. V was cut by 3 bases and J by 0 bases, with 8 bases left in between. The CDR3 reads CASSPGATNYGYTF. As DNA, the CDR3 is TGTGCCAGCTCACCGGGGGCAACTAACTATGGCTACACCTTC.

The chain is built from TRBV5-1 and TRBJ2-2, with 7 nucleotides matching TRBD1. The V gene end was trimmed by 4 bases and the J gene end by 10 bases; junction bases not matched to a gene: 13. The germline V gene encodes CDR1 SGHRS and CDR2 YFSETQ. This CDR3 contains 15 residues. CDR3 in amino acids: CASSPGQAQKEELFF. CDR3 nucleotide sequence: TGCGCCAGCAGCCCCGGACAGGCCCAAAAGGAGGAGCTGTTTTTT.

The rearrangement links TRBV19 to TRBJ2-7, with 8 bases lining up with TRBD1. This CDR3 is 15 amino acids long. The V and J ends lost 5 bases and 5 bases, in that order; junction bases with no gene match: 11. CDR1 is LNHDA, CDR2 SQIVND, per germline (reference sequence). In nucleotides, the CDR3 is TGTGCCAGTAGTGAGACGGCCAGGGGGCTCGACGAGCAGTACTTC. This sequence encodes CASSETARGLDEQYF.

The chain carries TRBV3-1 (or the pseudogene TRBV3-2) and TRBJ2-3, with 14 bases identical to TRBD2. Germline CDR1 LGHDT, CDR2 YNNKEL (reference sequence). Germline trimming cut 1 base from V and 4 bases from J; bases unmatched to any gene: 4. The CDR3 is made up of 17 amino acids. CDR3 protein: CASSQGLAGGLSDTQYF. For the CDR3, the DNA is TGTGCCAGCAGCCAAGGACTAGCGGGGGGGCTGTCAGATACGCAGTATTTT.

V is TRBV7-2 and J is TRBJ2-7, with a weak D call TRBD2 (5 bases). Germline V gene data show CDR1 as SGHTA and CDR2 as FQGNSA. Trimming took off 1 base at V and 3 bases at J, with 7 bases between the two ends. This CDR3 spans 13 amino acids. The CDR3 loop reads CASSLGGYYEQYF. As DNA, the CDR3 is TGTGCCAGCAGCTTAGGCGGGTACTACGAGCAGTACTTC.

The V and J genes are TRBV10-1 and TRBJ1-4, with 9 nucleotides matching TRBD1. The CDR3 has 16 amino acids. Germline values: CDR1 WNHNN, CDR2 SYGVQD (reference sequence). V lost 5 bases, J lost 4 bases, and 8 bases stayed unmatched. CDR3 sequence (DNA): TGCGCCAGCAGTCCCGGGACAGGGCAAAATAATGAAAAACTGTTTTTT. Translated, it gives CASSPGTGQNNEKLFF.

The CDR3 coding sequence is TGTGCCAGCAGCTTGGAGGCCAGGGGGCGCACAGATACGCAGTATTTT. Residues: CASSLEARGRTDTQYF. This sequence joins TRBV5-6 and TRBJ2-3, with TRBD1 matching over 8 bases. Per germline, CDR1 SGHDT and CDR2 YYEEEE. There are 16 residues in the CDR3. Trimming at V came to 0 bases and at J to 1 base, leaving 4 bases not matched to a gene.

This rearrangement joins TRBV28 to TRBJ2-1; D is uncertain. Trimming removed 5 bases from V and 5 bases from J, with 10 bases in between. The V gene's germline CDR1 is MDHEN and CDR2 SYDVKM. This CDR3 is built from 13 residues. The CDR3 reads CASSPLRDNEQFF. Here the CDR3 DNA reads TGTGCCAGCAGTCCCCTCCGGGACAATGAGCAGTTCTTC.

The rearrangement links TRBV3-1 (or the pseudogene TRBV3-2) to TRBJ2-3; D is uncertain. The CDR3 consists of 12 residues. The germline gives CDR1 LGHDT, CDR2 YNNKEL (reference sequence). Trimming shortened V by 2 bases and J by 2 bases, and 2 bases separated the two germline ends. The CDR3 loop is CASSQLTDTQYF. In DNA form, the CDR3 reads TGTGCCAGCAGCCAACTCACAGATACGCAGTATTTT.